The entry below gives a single T cell receptor beta chain sequence along with its context. Its antigen is still unknown. No base qualities exist here, and no much larger clone lies one base off it. This entry belongs to a study of blood T cell repertoires in COVID-19 (dated by TCRdb to the early 2020s). The study in broad terms: Collaborator samples came from the United States, Italy and Spain and covered acute and convalescent phases of COVID-19. The prospective study material was composed of cDNA or gDNA derived from T cells, B-cell-depleted T cells, or PBMCs. Subjects who had been exposed to COVID-19, were actively infected with it, or had recovered from it provided the deeply sampled blood TCRbeta repertoires that made up the dataset. The repertoires were released in a freely available public database meant as a resource for research on the immune response to SARS-CoV-2. The samples were drawn from two sources: the first 160 participants of the ongoing ImmuneRACE study, and 1,000 to 1,500 subjects contributed by 6 global collaborators. A de-identified subject ID, COVID-19 status, age in years and sex were almost always included in the sample metadata. HLA class I and class II types, where available, came from metadata supplied by the sample provider rather than from assay-based typing. Overall results and qualifications from the work: How much clinical and demographic metadata was included differed by source and by participant, and the metadata was provided uncurated.

CDR3 length: 14 amino acids, cysteine to phenylalanine. The sequence is cut down to CDR3 DNA, 42 bases in frame from base 1. V drops 4 bases and J drops 4 bases, leaving 16 bases in between. From the germline V gene, CDR1 is SQVTM and CDR2 is ANQGSEA. Another Seattle source contributed samples from volunteer blood donors who had recovered from COVID-19. Collaborating institutions collected whole blood in K2EDTA tubes following their own protocols. For TCRbeta analysis, collaborators shipped samples in one of three forms: frozen whole blood, isolated PBMCs, or DNA extracted from either of those sample types. The immunoSEQ Assay, a bias-controlled multiplex PCR, was used to amplify TCRbeta CDR3 regions from genomic DNA. Under the source paper's analysis protocol: The number of nucleated cells in each sample was estimated by amplification of reference gene primers within the assay. To quantify the absolute abundance of each unique TCRbeta CDR3 rearrangement, sequence reads were collapsed and filtered. For each sample, productive Simpson clonality was calculated by taking the square root of Simpson's diversity index across productive rearrangements. As stored in TCRdb, this immuneACCESS dataset retains in-frame rearrangements with V and J assigned. A fraction of the clones does not appear; measured against another copy, unresolved V genes explain less than half of the discrepancy, and the remainder lacks a known reason. V, J and clone size derive from that table, while D and trimming were established from the DNA sequence. The sample data list about 300,000 clones, and about four fifths of these were observed just once. 8% to 9.5% of the sample lies in the top ten.

This sequence was found in a woman between 50 and 59 years old who had recovered from COVID-19. The sample was peripheral blood. The sequence joins TRBV29-1 to TRBJ1-1; the D gene is possibly TRBD1, with 6 bases matching. For the CDR3, the sequence is CSVVKGGGSTEAFF. The nucleotide sequence is given as TGCAGCGTTGTAAAAGGGGGAGGGAGCACTGAAGCTTTCTTT.